The rows below give T cell receptor beta chains drawn from one sample of a study of cytomegalovirus exposure and HLA in healthy donors. Sequencing used immunoSEQ multiplex PCR; TCRdb keeps in-frame clones, though not all of them. The sample has 130,000 or so clones, approximately 85% seen once. Input material: PBMCs. The receptor set was obtained from a woman younger than 45 in good health and CMV-seropositive. CDR3s include the opening cysteine and the closing phenylalanine or tryptophan. A D gene is named only where the DNA matches it firmly. A row's size may be missing; if present it is once, few, many or a size class.

TRBD2	TRBV5-6	NA	TRBJ2-2	CASSSPLAGDHGELFF	TGTGCCAGCAGCTCCCCCTTAGCGGGAGATCACGGGGAGCTGTTTTTT
NA	TRBV5-4	few	TRBJ2-5	CASSLAGTGQETQYF	TGTGCCAGCAGCTTGGCTGGGACTGGCCAGGAGACCCAGTACTTC
TRBD2	TRBV4-1	NA	TRBJ2-2	CASSPRLAGGDIVGELFF	TGCGCCAGCAGCCCCAGACTAGCGGGAGGTGATATAGTCGGGGAGCTGTTTTTT
NA	TRBV4-1	NA	TRBJ2-7	CASSQLPPGTRIYEQYF	TGCGCCAGCAGCCAGCTCCCCCCCGGGACTCGTATCTACGAGCAGTACTTC
NA	TRBV9	NA	TRBJ1-1	CASSVQGAGTEAFF	TGTGCCAGCAGCGTCCAGGGTGCTGGAACTGAAGCTTTCTTT
NA	TRBV6-1	NA	TRBJ2-7	CASSEYRYYEQYF	TGTGCCAGCAGTGAATACAGATACTACGAGCAGTACTTC
NA	TRBV18	NA	TRBJ2-7	CASSQEGAWYEQYF	TGTGCCAGCTCACAAGAAGGGGCCTGGTACGAGCAGTACTTC
TRBD2	TRBV5-1	NA	TRBJ2-7	CASTTLGGPLLGHEQYF	TGCGCCAGCACTACTTTGGGAGGGCCTTTGCTAGGCCACGAGCAGTACTTC
NA	TRBV7-9	NA	TRBJ1-1	CASSLMTGLTEAFF	TGTGCCAGCAGCCTTATGACAGGTTTGACTGAAGCTTTCTTT
NA	TRBV30	NA	TRBJ1-4	CAWSVQAGEKLFF	TGTGCCTGGAGTGTACAGGCGGGAGAAAAACTGTTTTTT
TRBD1	TRBV6-1	few	TRBJ2-2	CASSGGTGYTGELFF	TGTGCCAGCAGTGGCGGGACAGGGTATACCGGGGAGCTGTTTTTT
TRBD2	TRBV6-4	NA	TRBJ2-3	CASSVRAGGGDTQYF	TGTGCCAGCAGTGTTAGAGCGGGAGGCGGGGATACGCAGTATTTT
TRBD1	TRBV30	NA	TRBJ2-7	CAWSPADRDLYEQYF	TGTGCCTGGAGTCCCGCGGACAGGGACCTCTACGAGCAGTACTTC
NA	TRBV28	NA	TRBJ2-7	CASSFAGVEQYF	TGTGCCAGCAGTTTCGCAGGGGTAGAGCAGTACTTC
NA	TRBV2	NA	TRBJ2-1	CLVSSGPLNEQFF	TGCTTAGTTAGCAGCGGCCCCCTCAATGAGCAGTTCTTC
NA	TRBV30	NA	TRBJ1-4	CAWSFGQPQLFF	TGTGCCTGGAGCTTCGGACAGCCCCAGCTGTTTTTT
TRBD2	TRBV9	NA	TRBJ2-7	CASSVGASGGHSYEQYF	TGTGCCAGCAGCGTAGGCGCCAGCGGGGGGCACTCCTACGAGCAGTACTTC
NA	TRBV20-1	few	TRBJ1-1	CSARDAGWAFF	TGCAGTGCTAGAGATGCAGGGTGGGCTTTCTTT
NA	TRBV2	NA	TRBJ1-2	CASRGPTQGIDYGYTF	TGTGCCAGCAGGGGACCGACTCAGGGGATCGACTATGGCTACACCTTC
TRBD2	TRBV7-9	NA	TRBJ2-7	CASSLAGGRRGEQYF	TGTGCCAGCAGCTTAGCGGGAGGGCGCCGGGGCGAGCAGTACTTC
NA	TRBV4-2	NA	TRBJ1-2	CASSQDQGPYGYTF	TGTGCCAGCAGCCAAGATCAGGGGCCCTATGGCTACACCTTC
NA	TRBV7-6	few	TRBJ2-2	CASSVGHLSGPGELFF	TGTGCCAGCAGTGTCGGACATTTGTCAGGACCCGGGGAGCTGTTTTTT
TRBD2	TRBV7-9	NA	TRBJ2-5	CASSKSRAGEETQYF	TGTGCCAGCAGCAAATCCCGAGCGGGAGAAGAGACCCAGTACTTC
TRBD1	TRBV28	NA	TRBJ2-7	CASSPRDRDEQYF	TGTGCCAGCAGTCCCCGGGACAGGGACGAGCAGTACTTC
NA	TRBV19	NA	TRBJ1-5	CASSIGWGDQPQHF	TGTGCCAGTAGTATAGGGTGGGGCGATCAGCCCCAGCATTTT
NA	TRBV7-9	once	TRBJ2-6	CASTLRGPSSVGANVLTF	TGTGCCAGCACACTGCGGGGACCCTCCAGTGTTGGGGCCAACGTCCTGACTTTC
TRBD2	TRBV9	NA	TRBJ2-5	CASSVLAGGPGETQYF	TGTGCCAGCAGCGTACTAGCGGGAGGGCCGGGGGAGACCCAGTACTTC
TRBD2	TRBV5-5	few	TRBJ2-1	CASSLGLREFGGEQFF	TGTGCCAGCAGCTTGGGGTTGCGGGAGTTTGGGGGTGAGCAGTTCTTC
NA	TRBV6-5	NA	TRBJ2-7	CASRDTLYEQYF	TGTGCCAGCAGGGACACTCTCTACGAGCAGTACTTC
NA	TRBV6-1	NA	TRBJ2-3	CASSVRAGGLHTQYF	TGTGCCAGCAGTGTTCGGGCAGGGGGACTGCATACGCAGTATTTT
NA	TRBV30	NA	TRBJ1-2	CATTGKGYGYTF	TGTGCGACCACAGGGAAGGGTTATGGCTACACCTTC